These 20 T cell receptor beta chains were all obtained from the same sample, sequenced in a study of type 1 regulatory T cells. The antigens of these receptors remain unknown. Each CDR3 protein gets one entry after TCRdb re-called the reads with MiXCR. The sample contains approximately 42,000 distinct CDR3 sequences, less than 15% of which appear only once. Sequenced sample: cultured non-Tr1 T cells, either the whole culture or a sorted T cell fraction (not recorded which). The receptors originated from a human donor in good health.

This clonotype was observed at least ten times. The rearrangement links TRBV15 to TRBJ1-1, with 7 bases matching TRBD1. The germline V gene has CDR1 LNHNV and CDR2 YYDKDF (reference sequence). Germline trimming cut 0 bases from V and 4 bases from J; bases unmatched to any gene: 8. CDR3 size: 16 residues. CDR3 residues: CATSRDRGSGGTEAFF. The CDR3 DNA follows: TGTGCCACCAGCAGAGATCGAGGGTCAGGGGGCACTGAAGCTTTCTTT.

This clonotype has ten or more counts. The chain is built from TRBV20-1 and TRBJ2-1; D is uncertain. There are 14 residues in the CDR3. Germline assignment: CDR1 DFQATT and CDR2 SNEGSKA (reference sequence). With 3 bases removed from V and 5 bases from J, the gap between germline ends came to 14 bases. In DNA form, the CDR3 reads TGCAGTGCTAGTGTGTCTAGTGGTAACAATGAGCAGTTCTTC. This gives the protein CSASVSSGNNEQFF.

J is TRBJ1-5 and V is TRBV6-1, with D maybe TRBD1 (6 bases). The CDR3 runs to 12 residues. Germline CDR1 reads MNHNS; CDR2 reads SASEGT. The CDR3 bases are TGTGCTGACAAGGGGGGCAATCAGCCCCAGCATTTT. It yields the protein CADKGGNQPQHF.

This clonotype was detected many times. For the CDR3, the DNA is TGTGCCAGCAGCTCGATGACAGGGAGGATTGAGCAGTTCTTC. Amino acid sequence: CASSSMTGRIEQFF. V usage is TRBV7-2 and J usage is TRBJ2-1; a weak D match, TRBD1 (7 bases). Germline loops: CDR1 SGHTA, CDR2 FQGNSA. The V end was cut by 4 bases, the J end by 9 bases, with 16 bases between. CDR3 length: 14 amino acids. Full variable domain (remainder filled in from reference TRBV7-2 and TRBJ2-1): GAGVSQSPSNKVTEKGKDVELRCDPISGHTALYWYRQSLGQGLEFLIYFQGNSAPDKSGLPSDRFSAERTGGSVSTLTIQRTQQEDSAVYLCASSSMTGRIEQFFGPGTRLTVL.

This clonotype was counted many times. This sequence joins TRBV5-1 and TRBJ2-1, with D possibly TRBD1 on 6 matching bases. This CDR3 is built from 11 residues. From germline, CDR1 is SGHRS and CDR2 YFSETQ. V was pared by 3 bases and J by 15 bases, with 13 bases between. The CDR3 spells CASSSAGVRFF. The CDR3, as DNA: TGCGCCAGCAGCTCCGCAGGGGTTCGGTTCTTC. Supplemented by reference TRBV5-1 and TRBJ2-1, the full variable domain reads KAGVTQTPRYLIKTRGQQVTLSCSPISGHRSVSWYQQTPGQGLQFLFEYFSETQRNKGNFPGRFSGRQFSNSRSEMNVSTLELGDSALYLCASSSAGVRFFGPGTRLTVL.

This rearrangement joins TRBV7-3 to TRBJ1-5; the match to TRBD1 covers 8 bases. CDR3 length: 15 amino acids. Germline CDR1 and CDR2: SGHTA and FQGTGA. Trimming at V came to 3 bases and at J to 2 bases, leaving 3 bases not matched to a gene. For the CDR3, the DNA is TGTGCCAGCAGCTTGGCAGGGGGCTGCAATCAGCCCCAGCATTTT. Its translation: CASSLAGGCNQPQHF.

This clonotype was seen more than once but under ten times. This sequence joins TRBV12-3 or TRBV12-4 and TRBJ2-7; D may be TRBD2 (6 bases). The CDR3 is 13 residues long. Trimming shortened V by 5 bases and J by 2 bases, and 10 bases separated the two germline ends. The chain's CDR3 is CASSLGGTYEQYF. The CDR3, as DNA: TGTGCCAGCAGTCTCGGCGGGACCTACGAGCAGTACTTC.

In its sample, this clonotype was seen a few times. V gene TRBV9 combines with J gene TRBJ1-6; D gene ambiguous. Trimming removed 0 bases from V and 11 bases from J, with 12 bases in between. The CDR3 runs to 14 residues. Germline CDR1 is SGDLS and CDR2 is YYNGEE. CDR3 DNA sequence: TGTGCCAGCAGCGTAGTACCTTCTGACGCACCCCTCCACTTT. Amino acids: CASSVVPSDAPLHF.

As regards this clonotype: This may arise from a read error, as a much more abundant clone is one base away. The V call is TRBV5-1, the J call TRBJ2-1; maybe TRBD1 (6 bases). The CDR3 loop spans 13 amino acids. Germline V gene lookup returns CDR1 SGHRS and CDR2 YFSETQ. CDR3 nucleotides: TGCGCCAGCACGAGGGACACTTACAATGAGCAGCTCTTC. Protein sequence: CASTRDTYNEQLF.

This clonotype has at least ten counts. The CDR3 nucleotides are TGCGCCAGCAGGGGGCTAAGGGGACAGAAAAACATTCAGTACTTC. Amino acid sequence: CASRGLRGQKNIQYF. The chain is built from TRBV5-1 and TRBJ2-4; 7 bases align to TRBD1. The CDR3 loop spans 15 amino acids. The germline CDR1 and CDR2 sequences are SGHRS and YFSETQ. The V gene end was trimmed by 5 bases and the J gene end by 4 bases; junction bases not matched to a gene: 9.

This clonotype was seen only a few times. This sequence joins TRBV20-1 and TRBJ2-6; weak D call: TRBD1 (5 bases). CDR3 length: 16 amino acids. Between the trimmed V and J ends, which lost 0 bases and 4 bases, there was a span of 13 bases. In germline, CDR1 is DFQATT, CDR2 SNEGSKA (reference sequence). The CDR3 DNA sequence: TGCAGTGCTAGAGATTGGTCCAGGGTCGGGGCCAACGTCCTGACTTTC. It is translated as CSARDWSRVGANVLTF.

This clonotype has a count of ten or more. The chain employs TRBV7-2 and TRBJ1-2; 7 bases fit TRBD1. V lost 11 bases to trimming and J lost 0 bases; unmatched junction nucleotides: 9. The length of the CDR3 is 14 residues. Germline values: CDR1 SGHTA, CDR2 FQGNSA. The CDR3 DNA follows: TGTGCCGGAACCCGGGACAGAACTAACTATGGCTACACCTTC. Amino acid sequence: CAGTRDRTNYGYTF.

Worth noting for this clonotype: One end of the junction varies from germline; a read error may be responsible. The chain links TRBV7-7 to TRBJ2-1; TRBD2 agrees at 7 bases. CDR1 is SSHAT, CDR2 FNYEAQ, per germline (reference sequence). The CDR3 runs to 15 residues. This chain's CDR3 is CASSFGGRRGDEQFF. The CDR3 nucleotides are TGTGCTAGCAGCTTCGGCGGGAGAAGGGGTGATGAGCAGTTCTTC.

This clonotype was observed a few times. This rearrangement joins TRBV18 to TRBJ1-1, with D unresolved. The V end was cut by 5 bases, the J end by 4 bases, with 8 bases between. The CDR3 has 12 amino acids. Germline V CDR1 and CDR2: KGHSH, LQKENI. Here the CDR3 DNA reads TGTGCCAGCTCAATCATTGGCACTGAAGCTTTCTTT. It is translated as CASSIIGTEAFF.

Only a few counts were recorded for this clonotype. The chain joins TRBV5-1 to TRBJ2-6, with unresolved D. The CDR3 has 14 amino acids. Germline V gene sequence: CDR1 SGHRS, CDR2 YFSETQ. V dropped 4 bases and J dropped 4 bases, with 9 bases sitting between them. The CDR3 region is CASSPSIGANVLTF. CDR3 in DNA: TGCGCCAGCAGCCCCTCGATAGGGGCCAACGTCCTGACTTTC.

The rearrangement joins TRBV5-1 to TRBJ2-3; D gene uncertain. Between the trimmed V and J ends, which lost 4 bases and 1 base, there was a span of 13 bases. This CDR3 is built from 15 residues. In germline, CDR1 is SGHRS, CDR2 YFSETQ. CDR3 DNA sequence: TGCGCCAGCAGCCCGATCGGTGGGGGCACAGATACGCAGTATTTT. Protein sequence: CASSPIGGGTDTQYF.

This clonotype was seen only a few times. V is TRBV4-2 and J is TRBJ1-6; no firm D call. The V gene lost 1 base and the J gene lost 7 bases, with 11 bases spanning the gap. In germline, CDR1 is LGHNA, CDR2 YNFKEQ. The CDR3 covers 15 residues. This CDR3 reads CASSQGGFSNSPLHF. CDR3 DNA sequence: TGTGCCAGCAGCCAAGGGGGTTTTTCGAATTCACCCCTCCACTTT.

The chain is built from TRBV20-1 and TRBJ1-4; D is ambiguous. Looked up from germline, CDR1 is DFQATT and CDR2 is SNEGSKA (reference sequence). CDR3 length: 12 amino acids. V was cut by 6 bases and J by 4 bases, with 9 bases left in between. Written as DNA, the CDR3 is TGCAGTGCGCCGGACCGTAATGAAAAACTGTTTTTT. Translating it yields CSAPDRNEKLFF.

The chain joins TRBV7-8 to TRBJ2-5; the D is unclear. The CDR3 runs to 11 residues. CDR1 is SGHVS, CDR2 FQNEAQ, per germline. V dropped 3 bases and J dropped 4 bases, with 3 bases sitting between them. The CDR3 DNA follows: TGTGCCAGCAGCTTTGTAGAGACCCAGTACTTC. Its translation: CASSFVETQYF. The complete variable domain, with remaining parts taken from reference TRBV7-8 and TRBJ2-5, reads GAGVSQSPRYKVAKRGQDVALRCDPISGHVSLFWYQQALGQGPEFLTYFQNEAQLDKSGLPSDRFFAERPEGSVSTLKIQRTQQEDSAVYLCASSFVETQYFGPGTRLLVL.

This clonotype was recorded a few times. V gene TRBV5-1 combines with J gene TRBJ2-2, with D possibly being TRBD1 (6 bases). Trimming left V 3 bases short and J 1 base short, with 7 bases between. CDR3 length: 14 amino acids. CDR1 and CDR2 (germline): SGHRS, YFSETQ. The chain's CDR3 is CASSWGQNTGELFF. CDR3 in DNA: TGCGCCAGCAGCTGGGGACAGAACACCGGGGAGCTGTTTTTT. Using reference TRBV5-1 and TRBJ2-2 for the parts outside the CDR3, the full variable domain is KAGVTQTPRYLIKTRGQQVTLSCSPISGHRSVSWYQQTPGQGLQFLFEYFSETQRNKGNFPGRFSGRQFSNSRSEMNVSTLELGDSALYLCASSWGQNTGELFFGEGSRLTVL.